The T cell receptor beta chain under discussion was sequenced for a study of a mutant IDH1 vaccine in newly diagnosed glioma. Study details: Those enrolled had earlier been treated with radiotherapy, temozolomide, or both, mostly both.

Using immunoSEQ multiplex PCR, the repertoire was profiled, and TCRdb retains in-frame clones only, with some absent. Here the sample spans approximately 100,000 clones, 85% to 90% being singletons. Germline values: CDR1 MDHEN, CDR2 SYDVKM. The V segment lost 6 bases and the J segment 0 bases; nucleotides outside the gene matches: 9. This CDR3 is built from 17 residues. Specified time point: baseline, week 1 (first vaccination visit). The treatment is: pre-vaccination baseline after standard-of-care therapy. The sequence derives from a woman between 50 and 59 years old with glioma. This chain uses TRBV28 with TRBJ1-5; 9 bases align to TRBD1. This material consisted of PBMCs, taken from a glioma patient treated with radiotherapy, temozolomide or both. The CDR3 region has the DNA TGTGCCAGCAGGATGTTACAGGGGGCATATAGCAATCAGCCCCAGCATTTT. Translation: CASRMLQGAYSNQPQHF. Combining the CDR3 with reference TRBV28 and TRBJ1-5 gives the whole variable domain DVKVTQSSRYLVKRTGEKVFLECVQDMDHENMFWYRQDPGLGLRLIYFSYDVKMKEKGDIPEGYSVSREKKERFSLILESASTNQTSMYLCASRMLQGAYSNQPQHFGDGTRLSIL.